Listed below are T cell receptor beta chains from one sample, sequenced in a study of blood T cell repertoires in COVID-19. Only in-frame clones appear in the TCRdb table, and some are missing; sequencing was by immunoSEQ multiplex PCR. The sample includes roughly 410,000 clones, over 75% of them seen just once. The sequencing input was peripheral blood. These receptors were collected from a woman aged 40 to 50 with COVID-19, enrolled during active disease. Both conserved end residues are part of each CDR3. Each record gives: V gene, D gene, clone size, J gene, CDR3 DNA, CDR3 protein. D genes are given only for firm matches. Size is omitted from some rows. Given values are once, few, many or a class for expanded clones.

V gene: TRBV6-1; D gene: -; clone size: -; J gene: TRBJ1-1; CDR3 DNA: TGTGCCAGCAGTGAAGCAGGAGCACCTACATTGAACACTGAAGCTTTCTTT; CDR3 protein: CASSEAGAPTLNTEAFF
V gene: TRBV5-1; D gene: -; clone size: -; J gene: TRBJ2-2; CDR3 DNA: TGCGCCAGCCCGACTAACACCGGGGAGCTGTTTTTT; CDR3 protein: CASPTNTGELFF
V gene: TRBV9; D gene: -; clone size: -; J gene: TRBJ1-1; CDR3 DNA: TGTGCCAGCAGCGTAGGGGTAGGAGGCGAAGCTTTCTTT; CDR3 protein: CASSVGVGGEAFF
V gene: TRBV6-1; D gene: -; clone size: -; J gene: TRBJ2-7; CDR3 DNA: TGTGCCAGCAGTGAAAATCTCTCCTACGAGCAGTACTTC; CDR3 protein: CASSENLSYEQYF
V gene: TRBV21-1; D gene: -; clone size: -; J gene: TRBJ2-7; CDR3 DNA: TGTGCCAGCAGCATGAGGGGGACAGGGGGGTACGAGCAGTACTTC; CDR3 protein: CASSMRGTGGYEQYF
V gene: TRBV6-2/TRBV6-3; D gene: -; clone size: -; J gene: TRBJ1-5; CDR3 DNA: TGTGCCAGCAGTCCCTCACAGGGCTGGAGCAATCAGCCCCAGCATTTT; CDR3 protein: CASSPSQGWSNQPQHF
V gene: TRBV13; D gene: TRBD1; clone size: -; J gene: TRBJ2-2; CDR3 DNA: TGTGCCAGCAGCTCCGACAGGGGGAGGAACACCGGGGAGCTGTTTTTT; CDR3 protein: CASSSDRGRNTGELFF
V gene: TRBV3-1/TRBV3-2; D gene: -; clone size: -; J gene: TRBJ2-7; CDR3 DNA: TGTGCCAGCAGCCAAAGGGGCCTCCAGTACTTC; CDR3 protein: CASSQRGLQYF
V gene: TRBV6-4; D gene: -; clone size: -; J gene: TRBJ1-2; CDR3 DNA: TGTGCCAGCAGAGCCGACAGGACGAGCTATGGCTACACCTTC; CDR3 protein: CASRADRTSYGYTF
V gene: TRBV7-9; D gene: TRBD1; clone size: -; J gene: TRBJ1-1; CDR3 DNA: TGTGCCAGCAGCTCGGGACAGGTGAGGCGCACTGAAGCTTTCTTT; CDR3 protein: CASSSGQVRRTEAFF
V gene: TRBV5-8; D gene: -; clone size: -; J gene: TRBJ2-3; CDR3 DNA: TGTGCCAGCAGCTATGGCCAGGGGAGCACAGATACGCAGTATTTT; CDR3 protein: CASSYGQGSTDTQYF
V gene: TRBV5-1; D gene: TRBD1; clone size: -; J gene: TRBJ1-1; CDR3 DNA: TGCGCCAGCAGCTTACAGGGGGACACTGAAGCTTTCTTT; CDR3 protein: CASSLQGDTEAFF
V gene: TRBV9; D gene: TRBD1; clone size: -; J gene: TRBJ1-1; CDR3 DNA: TGTGCCAGCAGCGTTGGCCCCCGGACAGGGGAGACTGAAGCTTTCTTT; CDR3 protein: CASSVGPRTGETEAFF
V gene: TRBV30; D gene: TRBD2; clone size: -; J gene: TRBJ2-2; CDR3 DNA: TGTGCCTGGAGCTTGGGAGCGGGAGAAGCCGGGGAGCTGTTTTTT; CDR3 protein: CAWSLGAGEAGELFF
V gene: TRBV6-5; D gene: TRBD1; clone size: -; J gene: TRBJ1-4; CDR3 DNA: TGTGCCAGCAATATACAGGGGGCAACTAATGAAAAACTGTTTTTT; CDR3 protein: CASNIQGATNEKLFF
V gene: TRBV5-1; D gene: TRBD1; clone size: -; J gene: TRBJ1-2; CDR3 DNA: TGCGCCAGCAGCTTGGACGCTGGGACAGGGGATGGCTACACCTTC; CDR3 protein: CASSLDAGTGDGYTF
V gene: TRBV7-2; D gene: TRBD2; clone size: once; J gene: TRBJ2-5; CDR3 DNA: TGTGCCAGCAGCGAACGAGGACTAGCGGGGTCGACCCAGTACTTC; CDR3 protein: CASSERGLAGSTQYF
V gene: TRBV7-9; D gene: -; clone size: -; J gene: TRBJ1-2; CDR3 DNA: TGTGCCAGCAGCTTAGTGGCAGGGCCCCATGGCTACACCTTC; CDR3 protein: CASSLVAGPHGYTF